A selection of T cell receptor beta chains follows, all from one sample in a study of shared clonotypes between healthy human individuals. Here immunoSEQ multiplex PCR was the method, and the copy in TCRdb shows in-frame clones only, minus some. This sample has about 1,500,000 clones, with around 97% found just once. Source material: naive CD4+ T cells sorted from blood. The receptor set was obtained from a man aged 25-45 years in good health. The CDR3 runs from the conserved cysteine through the conserved F or W. The D gene is left open where the match is weak. Some rows have no size entry. The others give once, few or many, or a class for an expanded clone.

D gene	J gene	clone size	V gene	CDR3 protein	CDR3 DNA
NA	TRBJ2-3	NA	TRBV11-3	CASSLIRGTQYF	TGTGCCAGCAGCTTGATCCGGGGTACGCAGTATTTT
NA	TRBJ2-6	NA	TRBV18	CASSPVGGSGANVLTF	TGTGCCAGCTCACCCGTCGGAGGCTCTGGGGCCAACGTCCTGACTTTC
NA	TRBJ2-7	NA	TRBV4-1	CASSLRGDGYRTYEQYF	TGCGCCAGCAGCCTAAGGGGGGATGGCTACCGTACCTACGAGCAGTACTTC
NA	TRBJ1-1	NA	TRBV7-8	CASSLVLNTEAFF	TGTGCCAGCAGCTTAGTTTTGAACACTGAAGCTTTCTTT
TRBD2	TRBJ2-7	NA	TRBV18	CASSPPRNLAALEQYF	TGTGCCAGCTCACCACCCAGGAATCTAGCGGCCTTGGAGCAGTACTTC
NA	TRBJ2-3	once	TRBV15	CATSRPGLPTTDTQYF	TGTGCCACCAGCAGACCCGGACTCCCCACCACAGATACGCAGTATTTT
NA	TRBJ2-5	NA	TRBV28	CASILGRGETQYF	TGTGCCAGCATCTTGGGGAGGGGGGAGACCCAGTACTTC
NA	TRBJ1-3	NA	TRBV6-1	CASSVLGFSGNTIYF	TGTGCCAGCAGTGTATTGGGATTCTCTGGAAACACCATATATTTT
NA	TRBJ2-7	NA	TRBV7-9	CASSRRPHSYEQYF	TGTGCCAGCAGCCGGCGACCGCACTCCTACGAGCAGTACTTC
NA	TRBJ2-3	NA	TRBV4-3	CASSQEGGARTDTQYF	TGCGCCAGCAGCCAAGAAGGAGGGGCGAGGACAGATACGCAGTATTTT
NA	TRBJ2-5	NA	TRBV5-1	CASSLAGTNQETQYF	TGCGCCAGCAGCTTGGCCGGTACCAATCAAGAGACCCAGTACTTC
NA	TRBJ2-2	NA	TRBV11-2	CASSPRTALGIPNHGELFF	TGTGCCAGCAGCCCCCGGACAGCTCTAGGCATACCCAACCACGGGGAGCTGTTTTTT
NA	TRBJ2-7	NA	TRBV7-6	CASSPGPGEQYF	TGTGCCAGCAGCCCCGGACCCGGCGAGCAGTACTTC
NA	TRBJ2-5	once	TRBV7-3	CASSPRRDRETQYF	TGTGCCAGCAGCCCAAGAAGGGATAGAGAGACCCAGTACTTC
TRBD2	TRBJ2-3	NA	TRBV11-2	CASRTSGYTDTQYF	TGTGCCAGCAGGACTAGCGGTTACACAGATACGCAGTATTTT
TRBD2	TRBJ2-1	NA	TRBV9	CASSARVGAGRNEQFF	TGTGCCAGCAGCGCCCGAGTTGGGGCCGGGAGGAATGAGCAGTTCTTC
NA	TRBJ1-3	NA	TRBV9	CASSVGGYSGNTIYF	TGTGCCAGCAGCGTAGGAGGTTACTCTGGAAACACCATATATTTT
TRBD1	TRBJ2-2	NA	TRBV5-1	CASSLGTGVPGELFF	TGCGCCAGCAGCCTAGGGACAGGGGTCCCCGGGGAGCTGTTTTTT
NA	TRBJ2-2	NA	TRBV6-1	CASSNRANTGELFF	TGTGCCAGCAGTAACAGGGCAAACACCGGGGAGCTGTTTTTT
TRBD1	TRBJ2-7	NA	TRBV13	CASSPRDSYEQYF	TGTGCCAGCAGCCCTCGGGACAGCTACGAGCAGTACTTC
TRBD2	TRBJ2-7	NA	TRBV11-2	CASSLVSGAGSGSGYEQYF	TGTGCCAGCAGCTTAGTTAGTGGGGCGGGTAGCGGGAGTGGGTACGAGCAGTACTTC
TRBD2	TRBJ2-7	NA	TRBV28	CASSLPPGGIAEQYF	TGTGCCAGCAGCCTACCCCCGGGAGGGATCGCCGAGCAGTACTTC
TRBD1	TRBJ1-1	NA	TRBV28	CASSIDRGRSTEAFF	TGTGCCAGCAGTATTGACAGGGGGCGATCCACTGAAGCTTTCTTT
TRBD2	TRBJ2-3	NA	TRBV11-2	CASSLGISGGGTDTQYF	TGTGCCAGCAGCTTAGGTATCAGCGGGGGAGGCACAGATACGCAGTATTTT
TRBD2	TRBJ2-2	NA	TRBV10-3	CAISEREGLAVNTGELFF	TGTGCCATCAGTGAGAGAGAAGGACTAGCGGTAAACACCGGGGAGCTGTTTTTT
NA	TRBJ1-1	NA	TRBV6-5	CASSYPPREFAFF	TGTGCCAGCAGTTACCCCCCAAGGGAGTTTGCTTTCTTT
TRBD2	TRBJ2-7	NA	TRBV7-9	CASSLGTSGSSYEQYF	TGTGCCAGCAGCTTGGGCACTAGCGGGAGCTCCTACGAGCAGTACTTC
NA	TRBJ1-2	few	TRBV7-2	CASSLVGSGNYGYTF	TGTGCCAGCAGCTTAGTGGGTTCGGGAAACTATGGCTACACCTTC
NA	TRBJ1-2	NA	TRBV7-2	CASSVTALYGYTF	TGTGCCAGCAGCGTAACAGCTCTCTATGGCTACACCTTC
TRBD2	TRBJ2-2	NA	TRBV7-6	CASSLTLAGGTNTGELFF	TGTGCCAGCAGCTTGACACTAGCGGGAGGTACGAACACCGGGGAGCTGTTTTTT
NA	TRBJ2-3	NA	TRBV19	CASSIGTGPSTDTQYF	TGTGCCAGTAGTATTGGAACAGGCCCTAGCACAGATACGCAGTATTTT
TRBD2	TRBJ2-3	NA	TRBV19	CASTSRLGLAGLDTQYF	TGTGCCAGTACCTCCCGGCTGGGACTAGCGGGATTAGATACGCAGTATTTT
TRBD2	TRBJ2-1	NA	TRBV2	CASSEERREVCEQFF	TGTGCCAGCAGTGAGGAACGGCGGGAGGTTTGTGAGCAGTTCTTC
NA	TRBJ2-3	once	TRBV7-3	CASSRLGTDTQYF	TGTGCCAGCAGCCGACTGGGTACAGATACGCAGTATTTT
TRBD1	TRBJ2-3	NA	TRBV5-6	CASSLVTGGFSTDTQYF	TGTGCCAGCAGCTTGGTAACAGGGGGATTCAGCACAGATACGCAGTATTTT
TRBD2	TRBJ2-1	NA	TRBV5-1	CASRGLAGVGEQFF	TGCGCCAGCAGAGGACTAGCGGGAGTCGGCGAGCAGTTCTTC
TRBD1	TRBJ1-2	NA	TRBV7-8	CASSLVPDRNYGYTF	TGTGCCAGCAGCTTAGTCCCGGACAGGAACTATGGCTACACCTTC
TRBD1	TRBJ1-2	NA	TRBV2	CASSERTGAAKRYTF	TGTGCCAGCAGTGAACGGACAGGGGCAGCTAAACGCTACACCTTC
TRBD1	TRBJ2-3	NA	TRBV29-1	CSIIGQGADTQYF	TGCAGCATTATCGGACAGGGGGCAGATACGCAGTATTTT
NA	TRBJ2-7	NA	TRBV28	CASSLPPLHEQYF	TGTGCCAGCAGTTTACCACCGCTCCACGAGCAGTACTTC
NA	TRBJ2-7	NA	TRBV2	CASGADSYEQYF	TGTGCCAGTGGGGCAGATTCCTACGAGCAGTACTTC
NA	TRBJ1-2	NA	TRBV28	CASSQPRYGYTF	TGTGCCAGCAGCCAACCCCGCTATGGCTACACCTTC